The rows below give T cell receptor beta chains drawn from one sample of a study of response to subunit inactivated influenza vaccine. Via MiXCR, TCRdb re-called the RT-PCR reads, giving one row per CDR3 protein. Among about 500,000 distinct CDR3 sequences listed, 15% to 20% were seen once. Sequences were derived from CD4+ T cells sorted from PBMCs, sampled less than 30 months after vaccination. These receptors came from a man aged 50 to 69 who received an inactivated influenza vaccine. The CDR3 runs from the conserved cysteine through the conserved F or W. The D gene is left open where the match is weak.

D gene	V gene	J gene	CDR3 protein
NA	TRBV7-2	TRBJ2-2	CASSPPVAGELFF
TRBD2	TRBV4-2	TRBJ2-2	CASSQRQAGGRTGELFF
NA	TRBV7-9	TRBJ1-1	CASSLPGKAFF
NA	TRBV12-3/TRBV12-4	TRBJ2-2	CASTLYPPHWNTGELFF
NA	TRBV20-1	TRBJ2-7	CSARGGRGSSYEQYF
NA	TRBV15	TRBJ1-5	CATSRDRANGQPQHF
TRBD1	TRBV29-1	TRBJ1-2	CSATDRGGSNYGYTF
TRBD2	TRBV7-2	TRBJ2-4	CASSLTSGLAKNIQYF
NA	TRBV4-1	TRBJ2-5	CASSHRTGLTETQYF
NA	TRBV12-3/TRBV12-4	TRBJ2-1	CASGVYEQFF
NA	TRBV7-2	TRBJ2-1	CASSLAGSKNNEQFF
NA	TRBV2	TRBJ2-2	CASGTPFTGELFF
NA	TRBV4-3	TRBJ1-6	CASSPKAGGFSPLHF
NA	TRBV7-9	TRBJ2-3	CASSQLGQSTDTQYF
NA	TRBV29-1	TRBJ1-1	CSVDRGANEAFF
NA	TRBV7-7	TRBJ1-5	CASRPGQPQHF
NA	TRBV24-1	TRBJ1-1	CATRVKSNTEAFF
TRBD2	TRBV20-1	TRBJ2-3	CSAPGTSGGDTQYF
TRBD2	TRBV20-1	TRBJ2-3	CSEGRDIDTQYF
NA	TRBV30	TRBJ2-1	CASNKAGDLDQFF
NA	TRBV12-3/TRBV12-4	TRBJ2-3	CASSSRDGDTQYF
NA	TRBV20-1	TRBJ2-1	CSARDLSGYNEQFF
TRBD2	TRBV20-1	TRBJ2-7	CSGTSYTGYEQYF
TRBD2	TRBV3-1	TRBJ2-1	CASRLAGTEQFF
TRBD2	TRBV29-1	TRBJ2-3	CSVHQVGGDWTDTQYF
NA	TRBV5-6	TRBJ2-3	CASRKQGSTDTQYF
TRBD2	TRBV4-2	TRBJ2-4	CASSQPLGEGSGKNIQYF
NA	TRBV4-1	TRBJ1-1	CASSHLGGAFF
TRBD1	TRBV2	TRBJ2-1	CASRGTGGPYNEQFF
NA	TRBV25-1	TRBJ1-5	CASSEGARDQPQHF
NA	TRBV28	TRBJ1-5	CASSIIQGRQPQHF
NA	TRBV12-3/TRBV12-4	TRBJ1-2	CASSRFNYGYTF
NA	TRBV7-9	TRBJ2-2	CASSSTGGWELFF
TRBD1	TRBV10-3	TRBJ2-5	CAISDPTGVGETQYF
TRBD1	TRBV6-1	TRBJ1-2	CASSGTGRSSGYTF
NA	TRBV29-1	TRBJ2-1	CSHREGVYNEQFF
TRBD2	TRBV6-5	TRBJ2-1	CASSPRVAGPYNEQFF
NA	TRBV5-1	TRBJ1-1	CASSLGQTNTEAFF
TRBD1	TRBV29-1	TRBJ2-3	CSVEDPGTGNTVTQYF
NA	TRBV28	TRBJ2-1	CASTSGPSGEQFF
TRBD2	TRBV24-1	TRBJ2-2	CAIRGAGELFF
TRBD2	TRBV7-9	TRBJ2-1	CASSLDWGSGAYNEQFF
NA	TRBV20-1	TRBJ2-3	CSASIAAMWDTQYF
TRBD2	TRBV5-1	TRBJ2-7	CASSLGLADSYEQYF
NA	TRBV5-1	TRBJ2-1	CASSSADGRYNEQFF
NA	TRBV29-1	TRBJ2-3	CSVAQGGRTDTQYF
NA	TRBV10-2	TRBJ1-1	CASSGGGFDTEAFF
TRBD1	TRBV12-3/TRBV12-4	TRBJ2-2	CASTLGQGGTGELFF
NA	TRBV12-5	TRBJ2-1	CASGNPNNEQFF
NA	TRBV5-1	TRBJ1-1	CASSVNWENTEAFF
TRBD2	TRBV7-6	TRBJ2-7	CASSRGVSSYEQYF